This T cell receptor beta chain was identified during a study of blood T cells in healthy people across ages. The draw of peripheral blood yielded roughly 9.4 milliliters from each donor. This clonotype was counted a single time. Its antigen is unknown. Study-wide points: Investigators treated diversity estimates from one million T cells as underestimates. The study lacked donor CMV status, which possibly confounded expanded clonotype changes.

The CDR3 contains 14 residues. Germline loops: CDR1 SNHLY, CDR2 FYNNEI. Trimming removed 6 bases at V and 2 bases at J, with 13 bases between. It was with a sample-barcoded 5' primer and a J-beta primer mix that a second PCR of roughly 7 to 12 cycles was run. TCRdb ran MiXCR on the 5' RACE reads and lists one entry per CDR3 protein. The top ten clones hold approximately 2.1% of a sample with 1.5 million to 2 million distinct CDR3 sequences, around half of them seen once. The TCR was taken from a woman between 40 and 50 years old in good health. Sequencing used blood. The chain recombines TRBV2 with TRBJ2-5; D may be TRBD2 (5 bases). The CDR3 DNA follows: TGTGCCAGCAGGGAGGACGGAGCGCAAGAGACCCAGTACTTC. Protein sequence: CASREDGAQETQYF.